This T cell receptor beta chain was identified in a study of blood T cell repertoires in COVID-19. Study overall: The United States, Italy and Spain provided the acute and convalescent COVID-19 samples.

Allocation to cohorts depended on clinical history reported by the participants. A case of COVID-19 had been met by exposed participants within 2 weeks before study entry. Original handling: By means of reference gene primer amplification, nucleated cell counts were estimated. TCRdb keeps only in-frame clones here, not all; method: immunoSEQ multiplex PCR. V, J and clone size reflect that table, while D and trimming were determined from the DNA. The sample records roughly 400,000 clones, approximately 90% being singletons. The source of this sequence is a woman aged 40 to 49 who had been exposed to COVID-19. The sequenced sample was PBMCs or T cells enriched from blood (not recorded which).

The CDR3 DNA reads as TGTGCCAGCAGCGTAGCTTCGGGAGGGAGCGAGCAGTACTTC. It yields the protein CASSVASGGSEQYF. This sequence joins TRBV9 and TRBJ2-7; TRBD2 aligns across 8 bases. The V gene's germline CDR1 is SGDLS and CDR2 YYNGEE. CDR3 size: 14 residues. Losses at the gene ends were 0 bases for V and 6 bases for J; bases not matched to a gene: 5.